The entry that follows covers one T cell receptor beta chain sequence. Its target is not known. The sample comes from a study of cytomegalovirus exposure and HLA in healthy donors. General study findings and limits: Another analysis was done later, and it associated approximately 18,000 TCR beta sequences with HLA alleles at 0.05 false discovery rate. TCR beta V- and J-gene trimming was later associated with a missense DCLRE1C variant.

The PCR was carried out with 60 Vbeta primers and 13 Jbeta primers. Sequencing used immunoSEQ multiplex PCR; TCRdb keeps in-frame clones, though not all of them. The sample carries approximately 180,000 clones, approximately 84% recorded once. The V gene end was trimmed by 3 bases and the J gene end by 4 bases; junction bases not matched to a gene: 6. Germline lookup yields CDR1 WSHSY and CDR2 SAAADI. The CDR3 loop spans 15 amino acids. Sequenced: PBMCs. V usage is TRBV10-2 and J usage is TRBJ1-5; 7 bases line up with TRBD1. The sequence came from a girl under three years old in good health and CMV-seronegative. This CDR3 is CASSEPGQPNQPQHF. The DNA of the CDR3 is TGCGCCAGCAGTGAACCGGGACAGCCAAATCAGCCCCAGCATTTT.